This T cell receptor (beta chain) was observed in a study of STAT5B mutations in CD4+ large granular lymphocyte leukemia. Findings and limits, study-wide: No patients shared main leukemic clonotypes, though about 25% appeared at low frequency elsewhere. CD4-sorted patient repertoires seemed more clonal than healthy CD4+ repertoires. The CD4+ versus CD8+ T-LGLL clonality difference may reflect limited sample size. Top patient clones used TRBV06 genes more often: 8/27 versus 2/35 in controls.

Comment on this clone: The target antigen is unknown.

Assay used: immunoSEQ multiplex PCR; TCRdb lists only in-frame clones, some missing. Of some 27,000 clones listed, 70% to 75% are singletons. The CDR3 runs to 13 residues. Germline V gene lookup returns CDR1 SGDLS and CDR2 YYNGEE. V lost 2 bases and J 5 bases, leaving 8 bases between the germline ends. This receptor was identified in a human donor in good health. Source material: CD4+ T cells from blood buffy coats. J is TRBJ1-5 and V is TRBV9; D is unresolved. The CDR3 coding sequence is TGTGCCAGCAGCGTTGGAAGGGATCAGCCCCAGCATTTT. Its protein is CASSVGRDQPQHF.